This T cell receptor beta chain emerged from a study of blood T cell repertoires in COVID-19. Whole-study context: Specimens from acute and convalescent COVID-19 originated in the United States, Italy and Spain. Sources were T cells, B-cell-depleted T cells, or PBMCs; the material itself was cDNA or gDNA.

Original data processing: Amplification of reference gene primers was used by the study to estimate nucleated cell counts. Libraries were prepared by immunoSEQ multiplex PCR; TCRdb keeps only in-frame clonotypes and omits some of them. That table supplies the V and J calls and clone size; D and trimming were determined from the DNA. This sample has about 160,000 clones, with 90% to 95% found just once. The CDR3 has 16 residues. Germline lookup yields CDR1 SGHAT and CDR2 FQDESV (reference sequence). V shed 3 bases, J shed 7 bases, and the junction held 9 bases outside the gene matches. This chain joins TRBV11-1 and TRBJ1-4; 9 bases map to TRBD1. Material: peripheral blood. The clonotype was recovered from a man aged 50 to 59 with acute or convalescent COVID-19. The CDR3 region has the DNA TGTGCCAGCAGCTTTTCCGGGACAGGGTCGAGTGAAAAACTGTTTTTT. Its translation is CASSFSGTGSSEKLFF.